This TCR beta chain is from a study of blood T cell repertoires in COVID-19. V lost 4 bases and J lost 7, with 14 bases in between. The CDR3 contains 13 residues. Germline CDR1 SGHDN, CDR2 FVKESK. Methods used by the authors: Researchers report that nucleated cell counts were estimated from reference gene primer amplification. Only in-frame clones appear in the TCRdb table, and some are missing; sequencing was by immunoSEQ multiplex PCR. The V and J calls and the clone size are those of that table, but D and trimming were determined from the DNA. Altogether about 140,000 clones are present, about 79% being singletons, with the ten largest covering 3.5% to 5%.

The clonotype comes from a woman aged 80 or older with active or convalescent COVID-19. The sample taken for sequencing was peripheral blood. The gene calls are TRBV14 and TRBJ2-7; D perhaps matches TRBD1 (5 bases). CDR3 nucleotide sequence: TGTGCCAGCAGCCTACCCGGCAGGGTTGAGCAGTACTTC. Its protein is CASSLPGRVEQYF.